The following is a TCR beta chain sequence with its context. The data derive from a study of blood T cell repertoires in COVID-19. Background on the study: COVID-19 samples collected from the United States, Italy and Spain covered acute and convalescent phases. Sources were T cells, B-cell-depleted T cells, or PBMCs; the material itself was cDNA or gDNA.

Unmatched junction bases numbered 6, after V lost 4 bases and J lost 4 bases. The CDR3 sequence is 15 residues long. Germline V lookup: CDR1 SGDLS, CDR2 YYNGEE. Original handling: Cell counts per sample came from amplifying reference gene primers. Sequencing used immunoSEQ multiplex PCR; TCRdb keeps in-frame clones, though not all of them. The V and J calls and the clone size are those of that table, but D and trimming were determined from the DNA. Here the sample spans more than 110,000 clones, approximately 85% being singletons. This chain uses TRBV9 with TRBJ1-4; 8 bases agree with TRBD1. The sample comprised peripheral blood. The receptor comes from a middle-aged man with acute or convalescent COVID-19. Here the CDR3 DNA reads TGTGCCAGCAGCCCAGGGACAGGATTTAATGAAAAACTGTTTTTT. Translating it yields CASSPGTGFNEKLFF.